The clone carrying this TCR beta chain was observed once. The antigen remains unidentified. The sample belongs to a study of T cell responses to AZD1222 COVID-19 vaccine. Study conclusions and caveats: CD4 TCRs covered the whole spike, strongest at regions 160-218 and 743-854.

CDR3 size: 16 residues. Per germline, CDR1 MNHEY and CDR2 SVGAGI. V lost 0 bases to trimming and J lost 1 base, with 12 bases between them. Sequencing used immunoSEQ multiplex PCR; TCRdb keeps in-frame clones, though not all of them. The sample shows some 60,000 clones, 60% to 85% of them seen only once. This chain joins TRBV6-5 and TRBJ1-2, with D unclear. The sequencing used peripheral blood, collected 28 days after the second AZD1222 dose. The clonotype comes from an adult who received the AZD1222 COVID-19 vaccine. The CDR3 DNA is TGTGCCAGCAGTTACTCGAATACGGGCGGTAACTATGGCTACACCTTC. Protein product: CASSYSNTGGNYGYTF.